The following is a T cell receptor beta chain sequence with its context. The entry originates in a study of sequential checkpoint blockade in melanoma. Study at large: First-line arms were nivolumab then ipilimumab, or the reverse, randomized 1:1. Both treatment sequences were followed by maintenance nivolumab.

Profiling relied on immunoSEQ multiplex PCR, and the TCRdb table lists in-frame clones only, not all of them. This sample has around 15,000 clones, with 52% found just once. Regarding treatment: randomized to nivolumab then ipilimumab (arm A) or the reverse (arm B). Live CD3+CD8+ CD19− CD56− cells were sorted from PBMCs. This CDR3 region has 14 residues. Germline assignment: CDR1 LNHDA and CDR2 SQIVND (reference sequence). V lost 7 bases, J lost 1 base, and 5 bases stayed unmatched. The sequences come from CD8+ T cells sorted from blood (inferred from file names), collected from a patient given nivolumab and ipilimumab in sequence. The sequence was collected from a human donor with melanoma. V is TRBV19 and J is TRBJ1-1, with 8 positions matching TRBD1. Here the CDR3 reads CASKQGAANTEAFF. The DNA of the CDR3 is TGTGCCAGTAAGCAGGGGGCCGCGAACACTGAAGCTTTCTTT.